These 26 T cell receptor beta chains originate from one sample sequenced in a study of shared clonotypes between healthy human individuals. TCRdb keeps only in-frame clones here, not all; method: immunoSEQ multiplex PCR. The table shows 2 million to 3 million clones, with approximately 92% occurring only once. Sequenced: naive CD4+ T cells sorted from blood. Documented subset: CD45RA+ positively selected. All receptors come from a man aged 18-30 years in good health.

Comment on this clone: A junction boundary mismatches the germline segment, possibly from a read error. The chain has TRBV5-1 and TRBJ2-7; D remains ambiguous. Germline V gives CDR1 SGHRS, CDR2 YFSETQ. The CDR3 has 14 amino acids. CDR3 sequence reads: CASSLDPRSYEQYF. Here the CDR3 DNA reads TGCGCCAGCAGTTTGGACCCGCGCTCCTACGAGCAGTACTTC.

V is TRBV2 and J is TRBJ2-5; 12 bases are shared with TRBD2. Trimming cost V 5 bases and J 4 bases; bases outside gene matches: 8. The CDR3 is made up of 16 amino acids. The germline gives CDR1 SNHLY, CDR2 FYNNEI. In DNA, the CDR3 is TGTGCCAGCAGTAGTCGACTAGCGGGAGCTTCAGAGACCCAGTACTTC. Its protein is CASSSRLAGASETQYF. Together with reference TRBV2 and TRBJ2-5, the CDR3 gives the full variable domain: EPEVTQTPSHQVTQMGQEVILRCVPISNHLYFYWYRQILGQKVEFLVSFYNNEISEKSEIFDDQFSVERPDGSNFTLKIRSTKLEDSAMYFCASSSRLAGASETQYFGPGTRLLVL.

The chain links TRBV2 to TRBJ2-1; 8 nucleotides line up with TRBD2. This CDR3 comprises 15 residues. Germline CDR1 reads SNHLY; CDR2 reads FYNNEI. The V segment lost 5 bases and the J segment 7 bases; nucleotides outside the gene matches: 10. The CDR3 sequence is CASSSSGNPNNEQFF. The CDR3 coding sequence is TGTGCCAGCAGTAGTAGCGGGAACCCGAATAATGAGCAGTTCTTC.

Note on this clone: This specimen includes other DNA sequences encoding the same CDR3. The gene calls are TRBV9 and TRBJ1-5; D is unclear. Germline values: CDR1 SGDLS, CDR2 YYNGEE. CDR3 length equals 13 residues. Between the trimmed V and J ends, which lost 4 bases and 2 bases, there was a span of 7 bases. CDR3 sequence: CASSPRGNQPQHF. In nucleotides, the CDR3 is TGTGCCAGCAGCCCGAGAGGCAATCAGCCCCAGCATTTT.

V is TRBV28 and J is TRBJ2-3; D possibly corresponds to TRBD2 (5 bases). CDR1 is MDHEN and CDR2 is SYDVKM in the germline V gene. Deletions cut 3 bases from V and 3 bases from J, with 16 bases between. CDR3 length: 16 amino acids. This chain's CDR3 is CASSLLSPSLTDTQYF. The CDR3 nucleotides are TGTGCCAGCAGTTTGCTTAGCCCTAGCCTAACAGATACGCAGTATTTT.

This CDR3 reads CASSLSQNQPQHF. The CDR3 DNA is TGTGCCAGCAGTTTATCACAGAATCAGCCCCAGCATTTT. The rearrangement uses TRBV27 and TRBJ1-5, with D unclear. The CDR3 consists of 13 residues. CDR1 and CDR2 from the germline V gene are MNHEY and SMNVEV (reference sequence). Trimming removed 0 bases at V and 4 bases at J, with 4 bases between.

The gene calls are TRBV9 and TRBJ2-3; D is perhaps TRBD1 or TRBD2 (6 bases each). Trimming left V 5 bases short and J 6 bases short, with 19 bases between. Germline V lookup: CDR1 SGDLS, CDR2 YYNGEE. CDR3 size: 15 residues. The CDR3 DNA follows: TGTGCCAGCAGTCCAGGACAGTGGGCGGGGGATACGCAGTATTTT. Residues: CASSPGQWAGDTQYF.

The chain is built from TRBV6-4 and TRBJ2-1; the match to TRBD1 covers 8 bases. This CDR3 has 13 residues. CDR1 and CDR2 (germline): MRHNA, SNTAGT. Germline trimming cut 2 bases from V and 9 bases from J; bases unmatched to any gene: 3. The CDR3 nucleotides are TGTGCCAGCAGTGACGAGACAGGGGCTGAGCAGTTCTTC. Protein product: CASSDETGAEQFF.

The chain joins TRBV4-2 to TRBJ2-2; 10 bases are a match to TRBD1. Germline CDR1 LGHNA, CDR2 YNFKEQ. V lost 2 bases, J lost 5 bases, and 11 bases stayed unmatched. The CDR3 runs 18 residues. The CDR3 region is CASSQFPRQGARTGELFF. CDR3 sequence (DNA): TGTGCCAGCAGCCAATTCCCCCGACAGGGGGCGCGAACCGGGGAGCTGTTTTTT.

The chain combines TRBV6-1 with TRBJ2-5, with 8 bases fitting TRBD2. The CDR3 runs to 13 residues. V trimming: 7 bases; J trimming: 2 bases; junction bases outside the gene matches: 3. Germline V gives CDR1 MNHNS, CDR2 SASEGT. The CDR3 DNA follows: TGTGCCAGCACCTTAGCGGGGCAAGAGACCCAGTACTTC. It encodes CASTLAGQETQYF.

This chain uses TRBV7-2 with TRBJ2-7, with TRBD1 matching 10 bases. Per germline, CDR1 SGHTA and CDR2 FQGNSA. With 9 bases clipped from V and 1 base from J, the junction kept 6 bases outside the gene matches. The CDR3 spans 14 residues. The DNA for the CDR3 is TGTGCCAGTCTCCGGGACAGGGGATCCTACGAGCAGTACTTC. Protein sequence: CASLRDRGSYEQYF. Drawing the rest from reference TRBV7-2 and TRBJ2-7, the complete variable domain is GAGVSQSPSNKVTEKGKDVELRCDPISGHTALYWYRQSLGQGLEFLIYFQGNSAPDKSGLPSDRFSAERTGGSVSTLTIQRTQQEDSAVYLCASLRDRGSYEQYFGPGTRLTVT.

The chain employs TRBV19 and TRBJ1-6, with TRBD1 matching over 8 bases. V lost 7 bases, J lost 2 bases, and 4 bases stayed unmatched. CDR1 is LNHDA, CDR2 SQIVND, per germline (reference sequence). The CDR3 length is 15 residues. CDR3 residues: CASTGTGTYNSPLHF. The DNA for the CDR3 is TGTGCCAGTACCGGGACAGGTACCTATAATTCACCCCTCCACTTT.

CDR3 DNA sequence: TGCGCCAGCAGCGGCGGACAGCACACAGATACGCAGTATTTT. This sequence encodes CASSGGQHTDTQYF. The J gene is TRBJ2-3, the V gene TRBV5-1; tentatively, D is TRBD1 (6 bases). The germline V gene has CDR1 SGHRS and CDR2 YFSETQ. V was shortened by 4 bases and J by 2 bases, with 11 bases between the two germline ends. This CDR3 comprises 14 residues.

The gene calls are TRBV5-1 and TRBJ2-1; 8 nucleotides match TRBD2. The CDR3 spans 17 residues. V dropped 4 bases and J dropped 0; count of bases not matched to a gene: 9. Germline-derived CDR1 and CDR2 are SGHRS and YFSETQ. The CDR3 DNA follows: TGCGCCAGCAGCCCGAGACTAGCGACTAGCTCCTACAATGAGCAGTTCTTC. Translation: CASSPRLATSSYNEQFF.

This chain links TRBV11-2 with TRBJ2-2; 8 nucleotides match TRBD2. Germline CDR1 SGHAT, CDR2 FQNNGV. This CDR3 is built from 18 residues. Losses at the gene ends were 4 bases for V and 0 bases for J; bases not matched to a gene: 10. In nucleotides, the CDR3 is TGTGCCAGCAGCTGGAACCGAGCGGGAGCGACGAACACCGGGGAGCTGTTTTTT. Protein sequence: CASSWNRAGATNTGELFF.

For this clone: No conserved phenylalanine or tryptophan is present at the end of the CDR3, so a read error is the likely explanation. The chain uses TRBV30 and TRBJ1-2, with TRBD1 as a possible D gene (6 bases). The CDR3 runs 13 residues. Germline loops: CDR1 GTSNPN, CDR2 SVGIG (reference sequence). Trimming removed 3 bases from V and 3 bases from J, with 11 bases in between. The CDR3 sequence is CAWRGQGYYGYTL. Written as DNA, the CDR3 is TGTGCCTGGAGAGGCCAGGGGTACTATGGCTACACCCTC.

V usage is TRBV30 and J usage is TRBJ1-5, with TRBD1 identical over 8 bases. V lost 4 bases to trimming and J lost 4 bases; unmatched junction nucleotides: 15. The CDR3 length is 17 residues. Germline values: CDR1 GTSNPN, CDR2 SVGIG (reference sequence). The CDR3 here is CAWTIAITGGANQPQHF. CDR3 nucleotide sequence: TGTGCCTGGACCATCGCAATTACAGGGGGAGCGAATCAGCCCCAGCATTTT.

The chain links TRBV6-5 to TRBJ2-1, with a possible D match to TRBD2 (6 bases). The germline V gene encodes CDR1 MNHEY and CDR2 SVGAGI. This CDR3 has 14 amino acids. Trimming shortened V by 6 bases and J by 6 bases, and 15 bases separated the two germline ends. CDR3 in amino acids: CASSRGRGGNEQFF. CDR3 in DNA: TGTGCCAGCAGCCGCGGTAGGGGAGGCAATGAGCAGTTCTTC.

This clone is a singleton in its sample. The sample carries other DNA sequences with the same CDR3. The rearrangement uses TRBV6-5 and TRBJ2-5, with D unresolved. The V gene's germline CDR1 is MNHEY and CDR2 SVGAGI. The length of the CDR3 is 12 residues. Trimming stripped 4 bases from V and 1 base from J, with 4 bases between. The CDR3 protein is CASSSTQETQYF. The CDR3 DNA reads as TGTGCCAGCAGTTCAACCCAAGAGACCCAGTACTTC.

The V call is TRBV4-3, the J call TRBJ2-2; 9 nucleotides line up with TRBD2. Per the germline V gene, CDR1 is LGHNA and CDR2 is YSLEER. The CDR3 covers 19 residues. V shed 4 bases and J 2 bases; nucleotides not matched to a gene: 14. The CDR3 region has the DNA TGCGCCAGCAGCCGACACAAATCACCAGCGGGAGGTAACACCGGGGAGCTGTTTTTT. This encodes CASSRHKSPAGGNTGELFF.

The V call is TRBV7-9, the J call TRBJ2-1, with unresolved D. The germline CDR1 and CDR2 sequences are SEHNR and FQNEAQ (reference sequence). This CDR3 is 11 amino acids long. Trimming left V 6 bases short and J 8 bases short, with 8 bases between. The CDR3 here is CASSNKDEQFF. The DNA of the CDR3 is TGTGCCAGCAGTAATAAGGATGAGCAGTTCTTC.

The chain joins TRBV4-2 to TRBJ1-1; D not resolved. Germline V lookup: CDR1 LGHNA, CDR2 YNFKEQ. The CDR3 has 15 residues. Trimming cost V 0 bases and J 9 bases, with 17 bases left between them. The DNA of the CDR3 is TGTGCCAGCAGCCAAGAAGTGTCCGGTATTGGACAAGCTTTCTTT. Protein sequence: CASSQEVSGIGQAFF.

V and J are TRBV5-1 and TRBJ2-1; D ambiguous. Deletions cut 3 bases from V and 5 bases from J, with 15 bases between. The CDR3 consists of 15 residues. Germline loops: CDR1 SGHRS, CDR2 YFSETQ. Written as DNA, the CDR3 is TGCGCCAGCAGCTCCTCACCTAGTGGGCACAATGAGCAGTTCTTC. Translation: CASSSSPSGHNEQFF.

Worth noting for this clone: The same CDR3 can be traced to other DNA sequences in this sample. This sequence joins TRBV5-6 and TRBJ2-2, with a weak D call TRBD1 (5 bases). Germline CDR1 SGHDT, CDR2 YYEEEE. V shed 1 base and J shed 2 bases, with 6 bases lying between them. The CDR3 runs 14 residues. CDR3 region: CASSLRGNTGELFF. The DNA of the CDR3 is TGTGCCAGCAGCTTGAGGGGTAACACCGGGGAGCTGTTTTTT. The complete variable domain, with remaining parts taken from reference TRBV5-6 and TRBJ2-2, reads DAGVTQSPTHLIKTRGQQVTLRCSPKSGHDTVSWYQQALGQGPQFIFQYYEEEERQRGNFPDRFSGHQFPNYSSELNVNALLLGDSALYLCASSLRGNTGELFFGEGSRLTVL.

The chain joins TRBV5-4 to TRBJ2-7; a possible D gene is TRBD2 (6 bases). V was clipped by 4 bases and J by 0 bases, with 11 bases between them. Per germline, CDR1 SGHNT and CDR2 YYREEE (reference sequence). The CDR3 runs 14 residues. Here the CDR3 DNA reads TGTGCCAGCAGCGTGGACGGGGGCTCCTACGAGCAGTACTTC. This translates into CASSVDGGSYEQYF.

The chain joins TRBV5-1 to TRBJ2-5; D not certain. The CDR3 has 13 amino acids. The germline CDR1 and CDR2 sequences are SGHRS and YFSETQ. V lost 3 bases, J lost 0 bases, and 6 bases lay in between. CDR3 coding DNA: TGCGCCAGCAGCTCGATAAACCAAGAGACCCAGTACTTC. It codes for CASSSINQETQYF.